This T cell receptor (beta chain) was recovered during a study of identical twins' blood T cells. TCRdb reprocessed the 5' RACE reads via MiXCR and lists one record per CDR3 protein. This table holds a few hundred thousand distinct CDR3 sequences, over 25% found once. The CDR3 totals 15 residues. The V and J ends lost 0 bases and 4 bases respectively, with 12 bases between them. The germline V gene has CDR1 MNHEY and CDR2 SVGAGI. The chain is built from TRBV6-5 and TRBJ1-2; D remains ambiguous. This clonotype was sampled from a woman aged 18-49 years in good health. The sample comprised PBMCs. Written as DNA, the CDR3 is TGTGCCAGCAGTTACTCGACCCGAGGAGCCTATGGCTACACCTTC. This sequence encodes CASSYSTRGAYGYTF.